Only a few counts were recorded for the clone carrying this T cell receptor beta chain. This sample stems from a study of blood T cells in healthy people across ages. Combining a sample-barcoded 5' primer with a J-beta primer mix, a second PCR ran for 7 to 11 cycles. One entry per CDR3 protein results from TCRdb running MiXCR on the 5' RACE reads. The sample has 730,000 or so distinct CDR3 sequences; roughly two fifths are singletons. This CDR3 region has 13 residues. V gave up 4 bases and J gave up 4 bases, with 10 bases separating them. The germline V gene has CDR1 WSHSY and CDR2 SAAADI. Sequenced input: blood. V usage is TRBV10-2 and J usage is TRBJ2-5; D is undetermined. The source of this sequence is an older woman in good health. Written as DNA, the CDR3 is TGCGCCAGCAGTGTGGTGAGAAGAGAGACCCAGTACTTC. Its protein product is CASSVVRRETQYF.